The 6 T cell receptor beta chains in this list originate from one sample, sequenced in a study of radiotherapy plus CTLA-4 blockade in lung cancer (dated by TCRdb to between 2017 and 2018). Libraries were made using the immunoSEQ multiplex PCR assay. TCRdb re-hosts the immuneACCESS table, in-frame sequences only. Its copies lack some clones; in the studies checked, an unresolved V gene accounts for under half of them, and the cause for the rest is not known. This sample holds tens of thousands of clones; around 78% were observed only once. Approximately 3.8% of the sample belongs to the ten largest clones. The sequencing here drew on peripheral blood, taken from a patient treated with radiotherapy plus ipilimumab. The receptors come from a human donor with non-small cell lung cancer who had a partial response to radiotherapy plus ipilimumab. Some clones in this sample may be carry-over from other donors' samples.

This clone was seen more than once but under ten times. The chain is built from TRBV11-3 and TRBJ1-1; no reliable D call. V was clipped by 2 bases and J by 1 base, with 8 bases between them. The CDR3 consists of 14 residues. Germline lookup yields CDR1 SGHNT and CDR2 YENEEA. CDR3: CASSLQRGNTEAFF. The CDR3 nucleotides are TGTGCCAGCAGCTTACAGCGGGGGAACACTGAAGCTTTCTTT.

The chain has TRBV4-2 and TRBJ2-7, with D possibly TRBD1 on 6 matching bases. The length of the CDR3 is 14 residues. Looked up from germline, CDR1 is LGHNA and CDR2 is YNFKEQ. V was trimmed by 1 base and J by 3 bases, leaving 10 bases between them. CDR3 residues: CASSQGGQHYEQYF. CDR3 nucleotide sequence: TGTGCCAGCAGCCAAGGGGGACAACACTACGAGCAGTACTTC.

The chain joins TRBV27 to TRBJ2-2; weak D call: TRBD1 (6 bases). This CDR3 comprises 16 residues. The V and J ends lost 7 bases and 4 bases respectively, with 19 bases between them. Germline V gene lookup returns CDR1 MNHEY and CDR2 SMNVEV (reference sequence). The CDR3 protein is CASTPITGRGTGELFF. The CDR3 DNA reads TGTGCCAGCACCCCAATTACAGGGAGAGGCACCGGGGAGCTGTTTTTT.

The V gene is TRBV7-6, the J gene TRBJ2-1; TRBD2 aligns across 9 bases. This CDR3 is built from 15 residues. Germline-derived CDR1 and CDR2 are SGHVS and FNYEAQ. The V and J ends lost 5 bases and 5 bases, in that order; junction bases with no gene match: 7. The chain's CDR3 is CASSNRLADNNEQFF. For the CDR3, the DNA is TGTGCCAGCAGCAACAGACTAGCGGATAACAATGAGCAGTTCTTC.

The rearrangement joins TRBV5-1 to TRBJ2-1; 8 bases are a match to TRBD2. The CDR3 sequence is 15 residues long. With 4 bases clipped from V and 8 bases from J, the junction kept 11 bases outside the gene matches. Per the germline V gene, CDR1 is SGHRS and CDR2 is YFSETQ. The CDR3 loop is CASSPDLAGTYEQFF. The CDR3 DNA follows: TGCGCCAGCAGCCCCGACTTAGCGGGAACCTATGAGCAGTTCTTC.

The V and J genes are TRBV5-8 and TRBJ1-2, with TRBD1 as a possible D gene (6 bases). This CDR3 is 14 amino acids long. The germline V gene encodes CDR1 SGHTS and CDR2 YDEGEE. With 3 bases removed from V and 3 bases from J, the gap between germline ends came to 12 bases. The CDR3 sequence: CASSSRQAHYGYTF. CDR3 DNA sequence: TGTGCCAGCAGCTCAAGACAGGCGCACTATGGCTACACCTTC.